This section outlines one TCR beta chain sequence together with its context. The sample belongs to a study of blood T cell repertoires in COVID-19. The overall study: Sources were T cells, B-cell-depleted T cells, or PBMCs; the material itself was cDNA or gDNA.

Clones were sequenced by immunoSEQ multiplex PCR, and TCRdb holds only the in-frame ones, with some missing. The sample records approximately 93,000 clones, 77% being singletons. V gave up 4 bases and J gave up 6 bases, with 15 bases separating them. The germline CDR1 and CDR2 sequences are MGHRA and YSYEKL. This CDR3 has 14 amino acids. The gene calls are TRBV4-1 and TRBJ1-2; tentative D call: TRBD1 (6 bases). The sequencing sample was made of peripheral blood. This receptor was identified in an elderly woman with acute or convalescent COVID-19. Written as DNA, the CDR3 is TGCGCCAGCAGCCGAGCCGGACAGAACCATGGCTACACCTTC. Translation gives CASSRAGQNHGYTF.